Below are 20 T cell receptor beta chains sequenced from a single sample in a study of cytomegalovirus exposure and HLA in healthy donors. This PCR relied on a set of 60 Vbeta primers and 13 Jbeta primers. The assay was immunoSEQ multiplex PCR, and TCRdb's table has in-frame clones only and misses some. The table shows about 170,000 clones, with around 80% occurring only once. The sequenced sample consisted of PBMCs. Receptor source: a woman younger than 30 in good health and CMV-seronegative.

The rearrangement links TRBV19 to TRBJ2-1; 7 nucleotides match TRBD2. Trimming removed 3 bases from V and 5 bases from J; junction bases left unmatched: 7. The germline V gene encodes CDR1 LNHDA and CDR2 SQIVND (reference sequence). The CDR3 covers 15 residues. This CDR3 reads CASSISSGEHNEQFF. The CDR3 coding sequence is TGTGCCAGTAGTATCTCGAGCGGGGAACACAATGAGCAGTTCTTC.

CDR3 nucleotide sequence: TGCGCCAGCAGCGTGGACAGAACAGTGTATGATACGCAGTATTTT. Its translation is CASSVDRTVYDTQYF. V and J are TRBV23-1 and TRBJ2-3, with D possibly being TRBD1 (6 bases). TRBV23-1 carries the ORF label, with uncertain function. The CDR3 totals 15 residues. V dropped 6 bases and J dropped 6 bases, with 19 bases sitting between them.

The CDR3 DNA is TGTGCCACCAGCAGAGGAAAGGGCGGGTCCAGCTCCTACGAGCAGTACTTC. Its protein is CATSRGKGGSSSYEQYF. V gene TRBV15 combines with J gene TRBJ2-7; a weak D match, TRBD2 (5 bases). This CDR3 comprises 17 residues. Germline loops: CDR1 LNHNV, CDR2 YYDKDF (reference sequence). The V and J ends lost 1 base and 0 bases respectively, with 16 bases between them.

The chain joins TRBV28 to TRBJ1-1, with D possibly TRBD1 on 6 matching bases. Trimming left V 1 base short and J 8 bases short, with 8 bases between. CDR3 size: 12 residues. CDR1 is MDHEN, CDR2 SYDVKM, per germline. The CDR3 nucleotides are TGTGCCAGCAGTTTATTGGACAGAGAAGCTTTCTTT. This encodes CASSLLDREAFF.

V and J are TRBV2 and TRBJ2-7; TRBD2 might be the D (5 bases). Looked up from germline, CDR1 is SNHLY and CDR2 is FYNNEI. The CDR3 runs to 16 residues. V was trimmed by 2 bases and J by 3 bases, leaving 17 bases between them. CDR3: CASSERISELGYEQYF. The CDR3 DNA sequence: TGTGCCAGCAGTGAAAGGATTTCCGAACTAGGCTACGAGCAGTACTTC.

The chain is built from TRBV19 and TRBJ1-5, with D tentatively TRBD1 (5 bases). Germline-derived CDR1 and CDR2 are LNHDA and SQIVND (reference sequence). V was pared by 3 bases and J by 6 bases, with 15 bases between. This CDR3 is built from 15 residues. CDR3: CASSMVGRVSQPQHF. The CDR3 DNA reads TGTGCCAGTAGTATGGTCGGCAGGGTAAGTCAGCCCCAGCATTTT.

The CDR3 reads CASMGEPSYEQYF. DNA for the CDR3: TGTGCCAGCATGGGAGAGCCCTCCTACGAGCAGTACTTC. The chain uses TRBV27 and TRBJ2-7; D perhaps matches TRBD2 (5 bases). Trimming shortened V by 7 bases and J by 0 bases, and 10 bases separated the two germline ends. The CDR3 consists of 13 residues. The germline V gene has CDR1 MNHEY and CDR2 SMNVEV (reference sequence).

The chain links TRBV29-1 to TRBJ2-5, with 8 bases matching TRBD2. The CDR3 covers 16 residues. Germline V gene data show CDR1 as SQVTM and CDR2 as ANQGSEA. Trimming took 3 bases from V and 4 from J; bases not matched to a gene: 13. The CDR3 region is CSVDSSREAVVETQYF. The CDR3 DNA reads as TGCAGCGTTGACAGTTCGCGGGAGGCGGTGGTAGAGACCCAGTACTTC.

J is TRBJ2-2 and V is TRBV7-9, with 7 nucleotides matching TRBD1. Germline assignment: CDR1 SEHNR and CDR2 FQNEAQ (reference sequence). V shed 5 bases, J shed 0 bases, and the junction held 6 bases outside the gene matches. The CDR3 sequence is 16 residues long. The CDR3 nucleotides are TGTGCCAGCAGCCCTAGACAGGGCTCGAACACCGGGGAGCTGTTTTTT. Translated: CASSPRQGSNTGELFF.

V and J are TRBV28 and TRBJ2-1; unclear D gene. The CDR3 is 15 amino acids. Germline assignment: CDR1 MDHEN and CDR2 SYDVKM. Trimming shortened V by 2 bases and J by 8 bases, and 16 bases separated the two germline ends. The CDR3 sequence: CASSLPPPTLDEQFF. CDR3 sequence (DNA): TGTGCCAGCAGTTTACCACCTCCTACCTTGGATGAGCAGTTCTTC.

The rearrangement uses TRBV28 and TRBJ1-1; D is undetermined. The length of the CDR3 is 13 residues. Germline loops: CDR1 MDHEN, CDR2 SYDVKM. Trimming took 5 bases from V and 10 from J, leaving 17 bases between them. CDR3 residues: CASSIDTPRRAFF. The CDR3 DNA reads as TGTGCCAGCAGTATCGACACCCCCCGTAGAGCTTTCTTT. Complete variable domain (other parts from reference TRBV28 and TRBJ1-1): DVKVTQSSRYLVKRTGEKVFLECVQDMDHENMFWYRQDPGLGLRLIYFSYDVKMKEKGDIPEGYSVSREKKERFSLILESASTNQTSMYLCASSIDTPRRAFFGQGTRLTVV.

The chain recombines TRBV27 with TRBJ1-1; possible D gene TRBD1, 5 bases. The ends were cut back, 0 bases at V and 7 bases at J, with 12 bases in the middle. The CDR3 extends over 14 amino acids. Germline CDR1 is MNHEY and CDR2 is SMNVEV (reference sequence). Written as DNA, the CDR3 is TGTGCCAGCAGTTTATCTTCCCCAGGGTATGAAGCTTTCTTT. Protein: CASSLSSPGYEAFF.

V and J are TRBV27 and TRBJ2-1, with 8 bases lining up with TRBD2. CDR3 length: 22 residues. V shed 5 bases and J 3 bases; nucleotides not matched to a gene: 27. Germline CDR1 and CDR2: MNHEY and SMNVEV (reference sequence). The CDR3: CASSIYQVVASGGPLNYNEQFF. The CDR3 bases are TGTGCCAGCAGTATCTACCAGGTTGTTGCGTCGGGAGGGCCCCTAAACTACAATGAGCAGTTCTTC.

This rearrangement joins TRBV9 to TRBJ2-7, with 7 bases identical to TRBD2. The CDR3 spans 15 residues. V lost 0 bases, J lost 3 bases, and 6 bases stayed unmatched. Germline V gene sequence: CDR1 SGDLS, CDR2 YYNGEE. The CDR3 loop is CASSVGDSGYYEQYF. CDR3 nucleotide sequence: TGTGCCAGCAGCGTAGGGGATAGCGGGTACTACGAGCAGTACTTC.

J is TRBJ2-6 and V is TRBV4-1; 15 nucleotides match TRBD2. Per the germline V gene, CDR1 is MGHRA and CDR2 is YSYEKL. J lost 2 bases, V lost 2 bases, and 7 bases had no gene match. The CDR3 is made up of 20 amino acids. The CDR3 bases are TGCGCCAGCAGCCAACGGACTAGCGGGAGGGCCGGTGCTGGGGCCAACGTCCTGACTTTC. Protein sequence: CASSQRTSGRAGAGANVLTF.

The chain recombines TRBV7-2 with TRBJ2-7, with 7 nucleotides matching TRBD2. Per germline, CDR1 SGHTA and CDR2 FQGNSA. The V and J ends lost 1 base and 3 bases, in that order; junction bases with no gene match: 6. The CDR3 covers 15 residues. CDR3 residues: CASSLGAGTNYEQYF. CDR3 nucleotides: TGTGCCAGCAGCTTAGGGGCCGGGACTAACTACGAGCAGTACTTC.

The genes are TRBV6-4 and TRBJ2-7, with 9 positions matching TRBD1. The CDR3 is made up of 17 amino acids. Trimming cost V 6 bases and J 2 bases; bases outside gene matches: 14. CDR1 MRHNA and CDR2 SNTAGT come from the germline V gene. CDR3 sequence reads: CASSVVPDRGATYEQYF. The CDR3, as DNA: TGTGCCAGCAGCGTAGTACCAGACAGGGGGGCTACCTACGAGCAGTACTTC.

The chain is built from TRBV4-1 and TRBJ2-3, with 9 bases aligning to TRBD2. Per germline, CDR1 MGHRA and CDR2 YSYEKL. The CDR3 runs 17 residues. After removal of 3 bases from V and 2 bases from J, the junction contained 9 bases not matched to a gene. The CDR3 DNA is TGCGCCAGCAGCCATAGGACGGCTAGCGGGAACACAGATACGCAGTATTTT. This translates into CASSHRTASGNTDTQYF.

J is TRBJ2-3 and V is TRBV5-6; TRBD2 matches 12 bases. There are 15 residues in the CDR3. The germline gives CDR1 SGHDT, CDR2 YYEEEE. Trimming took 8 bases from V and 5 from J; bases not matched to a gene: 9. The CDR3 region has the DNA TGTGCCAGTACCGCGGGGGGACTAGCGGGAGATACGCAGTATTTT. It codes for CASTAGGLAGDTQYF.

The chain carries TRBV12-5 and TRBJ1-2; 7 bases agree with TRBD1. Germline lookup yields CDR1 LGHNT and CDR2 FRNRAP. After removal of 1 base from V and 2 bases from J, the junction contained 1 base not matched to a gene. CDR3 length equals 14 residues. The CDR3 sequence is CASGLEGANYGYTF. As DNA, the CDR3 is TGTGCTAGTGGTTTGGAGGGGGCCAACTATGGCTACACCTTC. The full variable domain, its missing parts supplied by reference TRBV12-5 and TRBJ1-2, is DARVTQTPRHKVTEMGQEVTMRCQPILGHNTVFWYRQTMMQGLELLAYFRNRAPLDDSGMPKDRFSAEMPDATLATLKIQPSEPRDSAVYFCASGLEGANYGYTFGSGTRLTVV.